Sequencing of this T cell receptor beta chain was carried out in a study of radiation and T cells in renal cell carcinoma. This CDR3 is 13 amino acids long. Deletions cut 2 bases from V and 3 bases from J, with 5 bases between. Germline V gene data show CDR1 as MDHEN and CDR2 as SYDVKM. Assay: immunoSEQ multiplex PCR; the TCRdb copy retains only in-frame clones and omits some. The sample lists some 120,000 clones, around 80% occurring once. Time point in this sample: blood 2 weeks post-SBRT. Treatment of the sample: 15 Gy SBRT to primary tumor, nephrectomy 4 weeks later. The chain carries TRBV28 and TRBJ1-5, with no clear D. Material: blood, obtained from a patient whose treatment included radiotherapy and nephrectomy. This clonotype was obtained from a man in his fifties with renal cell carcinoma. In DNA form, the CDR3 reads TGTGCCAGCAGTTTAACGGACAATCAGCCCCAGCATTTT. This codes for CASSLTDNQPQHF.